This TCR beta chain appears in the sequencing data of a study of human T cells and chemical hapten exposure. The authors extracted total RNA from unfractionated whole blood. TCRdb analysed the 5' RACE reads with MiXCR anew, one entry per CDR3 protein. Of roughly 120,000 distinct CDR3 sequences in the sample, 19% were seen once. CDR3 length equals 13 residues. J was trimmed by 7 bases and V by 10 bases; bases with no gene match: 6. Looked up from germline, CDR1 is MNHEY and CDR2 is SMNVEV (reference sequence). This clonotype has more than one count but fewer than ten. The clonotype was recovered from a human donor in good health. The V call is TRBV27, the J call TRBJ2-7; 14 bases are a match to TRBD2. The CDR3 DNA follows: TGTGCCACCAAGGGACTAGCGGGAGTGGAGCAGTACTTC. It codes for CATKGLAGVEQYF.